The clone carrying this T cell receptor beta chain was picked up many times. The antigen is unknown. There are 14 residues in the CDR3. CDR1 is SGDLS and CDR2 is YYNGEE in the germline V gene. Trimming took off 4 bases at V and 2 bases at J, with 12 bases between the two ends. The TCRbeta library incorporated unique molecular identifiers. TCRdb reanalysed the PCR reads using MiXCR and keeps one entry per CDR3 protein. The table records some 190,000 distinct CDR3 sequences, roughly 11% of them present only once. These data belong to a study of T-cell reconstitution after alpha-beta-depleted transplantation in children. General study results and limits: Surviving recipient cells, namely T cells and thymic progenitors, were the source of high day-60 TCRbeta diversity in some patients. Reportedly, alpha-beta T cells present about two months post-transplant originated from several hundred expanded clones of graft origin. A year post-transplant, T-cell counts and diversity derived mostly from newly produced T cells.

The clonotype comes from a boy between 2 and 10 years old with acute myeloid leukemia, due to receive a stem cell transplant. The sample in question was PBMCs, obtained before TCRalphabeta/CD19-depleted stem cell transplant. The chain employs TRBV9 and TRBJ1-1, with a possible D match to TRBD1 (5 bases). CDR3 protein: CASSSGLPNTEAFF. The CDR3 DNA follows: TGTGCCAGCAGCTCGGGACTCCCTAACACTGAAGCTTTCTTT.